This T cell receptor beta chain originates from a study of Tregs in tolerant kidney transplant recipients. Whole-study results and caveats: Validation in larger populations is needed because few patients were studied.

About this clone itself: Its antigen remains unknown.

Unstimulated regulatory T cells (CD4+CD25+CD127-), CD4+CD25- non-regulatory cells, CD4 and CD8 cells were FACS-sorted from thawed PBMCs. Assay: immunoSEQ multiplex PCR; the TCRdb copy retains only in-frame clones and omits some. The table shows 85,000 to 90,000 clones, with approximately 94% occurring only once. The V segment lost 3 bases and the J segment 2 bases; nucleotides outside the gene matches: 8. Germline V gene sequence: CDR1 SGHRS, CDR2 YFSETQ. CDR3 length: 16 residues. Source material: CD8+ T cells from blood. The chain is built from TRBV5-1 and TRBJ2-7; 10 nucleotides line up with TRBD1. This sequence was found in a human donor in good health. CDR3 in DNA: TGCGCCAGCAGCTCATACCGGGACAGGGGCACCTACGAGCAGTACTTC. Amino acids: CASSSYRDRGTYEQYF.